A single sample gave rise to the 21 T cell receptor beta chains below, sequenced in a study of T cell repertoires in cytomegalovirus infection. TCRdb processed the reads anew with MiXCR; each CDR3 protein has one entry. The data hold a few hundred thousand distinct CDR3 sequences, with 15% to 20% observed a single time. The specimen was CD8+ T cells from PBMCs. These TCRs come from a human donor in good health (CMV status not recorded). Some clones in this sample may be carry-over from other donors' samples.

This clonotype was observed a few times. The V and J genes are TRBV19 and TRBJ2-3; weak D call: TRBD1 (6 bases). The CDR3 is made up of 20 amino acids. The V gene lost 5 bases and the J gene lost 3 bases, with 30 bases spanning the gap. CDR1 and CDR2 (germline): LNHDA, SQIVND (reference sequence). CDR3: CASSSSLTSTPDRETDTQYF. CDR3 DNA: TGTGCCAGTAGTTCCTCGCTCACCTCGACCCCGGACAGAGAAACAGATACGCAGTATTTT.

This clonotype was seen only a few times. The genes are TRBV12-3 or TRBV12-4 and TRBJ1-2; D may be TRBD1 (5 bases). The CDR3 is 15 residues long. V was cut by 2 bases and J by 8 bases, with 18 bases left in between. The DNA for the CDR3 is TGTGCCAGCAGTTTAATGGTGTGGGGGGAATCCGGCTACACCTTC. Amino acids: CASSLMVWGESGYTF.

The genes are TRBV19 and TRBJ1-2; D may be TRBD1 (5 bases). Per germline, CDR1 LNHDA and CDR2 SQIVND (reference sequence). This CDR3 contains 15 residues. V was cut by 5 bases and J by 0 bases, with 13 bases left in between. The CDR3 is CASSPSGRTNYGYTF. The DNA for the CDR3 is TGTGCCAGTAGTCCCTCGGGACGGACTAACTATGGCTACACCTTC.

The genes are TRBV11-2 and TRBJ1-3, with unresolved D. The CDR3 extends over 16 amino acids. CDR1 and CDR2 (germline): SGHAT, FQNNGV. Trimming cost V 4 bases and J 0 bases, with 13 bases left between them. In DNA, the CDR3 is TGTGCCAGCAGCTCGGACCATTACTACTCTGGAAACACCATATATTTT. This sequence encodes CASSSDHYYSGNTIYF. Together with reference TRBV11-2 and TRBJ1-3, the CDR3 gives the full variable domain: EAGVAQSPRYKIIEKRQSVAFWCNPISGHATLYWYQQILGQGPKLLIQFQNNGVVDDSQLPKDRFSAERLKGVDSTLKIQPAKLEDSAVYLCASSSDHYYSGNTIYFGEGSWLTVV.

A single count supports this clonotype. V is TRBV29-1 and J is TRBJ2-1; a weak D match, TRBD2 (6 bases). Trimming cost V 2 bases and J 6 bases, with 20 bases left between them. The germline V gene has CDR1 SQVTM and CDR2 ANQGSEA. The CDR3 covers 16 residues. In nucleotides, the CDR3 is TGCAGCGTTGAACAAGCAACGACTAGGGGTTTCAATGAGCAGTTCTTC. Translating gives CSVEQATTRGFNEQFF.

This clonotype has ten or more counts. The chain couples TRBV7-2 to TRBJ2-1, with D unresolved. Trimming left V 2 bases short and J 0 bases short, with 8 bases between. The germline gives CDR1 SGHTA, CDR2 FQGNSA. The CDR3 runs to 15 residues. CDR3 sequence (DNA): TGTGCCAGCAGCTTATGGGATAACTCCTACAATGAGCAGTTCTTC. Its protein product is CASSLWDNSYNEQFF. The variable domain in full, with the rest retrieved from reference TRBV7-2 and TRBJ2-1, is GAGVSQSPSNKVTEKGKDVELRCDPISGHTALYWYRQSLGQGLEFLIYFQGNSAPDKSGLPSDRFSAERTGGSVSTLTIQRTQQEDSAVYLCASSLWDNSYNEQFFGPGTRLTVL.

The J gene is TRBJ2-1, the V gene TRBV4-1, with a weak D call TRBD1 (5 bases). Germline CDR1 MGHRA, CDR2 YSYEKL. The CDR3 is made up of 14 amino acids. V lost 6 bases, J lost 1 base, and 10 bases lay in between. The CDR3 sequence: CASSQTDSYNEQFF. CDR3 DNA sequence: TGCGCCAGCAGTCAGACAGATTCCTACAATGAGCAGTTCTTC.

The rearrangement uses TRBV7-9 and TRBJ1-5; the D gene is possibly TRBD1 (5 bases). Germline V gene sequence: CDR1 SEHNR, CDR2 FQNEAQ (reference sequence). CDR3 size: 16 residues. V was cut by 1 base and J by 2 bases, with 12 bases left in between. The CDR3 loop reads CASSLGIGAGNQPQHF. The CDR3 DNA follows: TGTGCCAGCAGCTTAGGTATAGGGGCAGGCAATCAGCCCCAGCATTTT.

This clonotype showed up many times. The CDR3, as DNA: TGTGCCAGCAGTTTTGGGGGGCCCACTGAAGCTTTCTTT. Protein sequence: CASSFGGPTEAFF. J is TRBJ1-1 and V is TRBV12-3 or TRBV12-4; D possibly corresponds to TRBD1 (6 bases). This CDR3 spans 13 amino acids. V lost 3 bases, J lost 4 bases, and 9 bases lay in between.

J is TRBJ1-5 and V is TRBV20-1, with a tentative D call TRBD1 (6 bases). Germline CDR1 reads DFQATT; CDR2 reads SNEGSKA (reference sequence). The CDR3 covers 15 residues. V gave up 0 bases and J gave up 3 bases, with 12 bases separating them. This CDR3 reads CSARDGRTVNQPQHF. The CDR3, as DNA: TGCAGTGCTAGAGATGGGAGGACAGTCAATCAGCCCCAGCATTTT.

This clonotype came up a few times. V is TRBV2 and J is TRBJ1-1; 8 nucleotides agree with TRBD1. J gave up 7 bases and V 4 bases, and 8 bases lay outside the gene matches. The CDR3 spans 14 residues. Looked up from germline, CDR1 is SNHLY and CDR2 is FYNNEI. This chain's CDR3 is CASSVVQGAIEAFF. In DNA, the CDR3 is TGTGCCAGCAGTGTTGTGCAGGGGGCAATTGAAGCTTTCTTT.

This clonotype has just a few counts. The chain joins TRBV7-9 to TRBJ2-7; D perhaps matches TRBD2 (6 bases). CDR1 SEHNR and CDR2 FQNEAQ come from the germline V gene (reference sequence). The CDR3 spans 15 residues. Trimming shortened V by 1 base and J by 4 bases, and 14 bases separated the two germline ends. The chain's CDR3 is CASSLGPGTSYEQYF. The DNA for the CDR3 is TGTGCCAGCAGCTTAGGGCCGGGGACTTCATACGAGCAGTACTTC.

To note about this clonotype: This clone may be a read error of a much larger clone one base away. The chain recombines TRBV12-3 or TRBV12-4 with TRBJ2-1, with D possibly being TRBD1 or TRBD2 (5 bases each). This CDR3 comprises 14 residues. V was trimmed by 7 bases and J by 5 bases, leaving 15 bases between them. The CDR3 reads CASNIGSRDNEQFF. The CDR3 nucleotides are TGTGCCAGCAATATAGGGAGCAGGGACAATGAGCAGTTCTTC.

This clonotype was counted at least ten times. The chain recombines TRBV7-9 with TRBJ2-1; 9 positions agree with TRBD1. Germline V gene data show CDR1 as SEHNR and CDR2 as FQNEAQ (reference sequence). The J segment lost 3 bases and the V segment lost 4 bases, leaving 7 bases of the junction unmatched. CDR3 length equals 16 residues. CDR3 residues: CASSSPGQGFYNEQFF. In nucleotides, the CDR3 is TGTGCCAGCAGCTCTCCCGGACAGGGGTTCTACAATGAGCAGTTCTTC.

This clonotype was picked up a small number of times. The chain joins TRBV19 to TRBJ1-5; D is perhaps TRBD1 (6 bases). V was trimmed by 8 bases and J by 0 bases, leaving 14 bases between them. The CDR3 spans 15 residues. Germline CDR1 is LNHDA and CDR2 is SQIVND (reference sequence). This chain's CDR3 is CASGPGVYSNQPQHF. The CDR3 region has the DNA TGTGCCAGTGGGCCAGGGGTATATAGCAATCAGCCCCAGCATTTT. Based on the CDR3 plus reference TRBV19 and TRBJ1-5, the full variable domain is DGGITQSPKYLFRKEGQNVTLSCEQNLNHDAMYWYRQDPGQGLRLIYYSQIVNDFQKGDIAEGYSVSREKKESFPLTVTSAQKNPTAFYLCASGPGVYSNQPQHFGDGTRLSIL.

There are many counts of this clonotype. The gene calls are TRBV6-5 and TRBJ2-3; 7 bases fit TRBD2. The CDR3 spans 16 residues. Trimming at V came to 0 bases and at J to 2 bases, leaving 5 bases not matched to a gene. CDR1 and CDR2 from the germline V gene are MNHEY and SVGAGI. CDR3 loop: CASSYSLAGVTDTQYF. Here the CDR3 DNA reads TGTGCCAGCAGTTACTCCCTCGCGGGGGTCACAGATACGCAGTATTTT.

This clonotype was found a few times. The chain has TRBV20-1 and TRBJ2-7; 9 bases are a match to TRBD2. The CDR3 extends over 15 amino acids. From germline, CDR1 is DFQATT and CDR2 SNEGSKA (reference sequence). The ends lost 1 base at V and 4 bases at J; junction bases unmatched: 8. CDR3 residues: CSARARAGGDYEQYF. The CDR3 DNA sequence: TGCAGTGCTAGAGCCCGAGCGGGGGGCGATTACGAGCAGTACTTC.

The V call is TRBV20-1, the J call TRBJ2-7; D uncertain. Trimming took off 5 bases at V and 0 bases at J, with 14 bases between the two ends. The CDR3 covers 14 residues. CDR1 and CDR2 (germline): DFQATT, SNEGSKA (reference sequence). CDR3 coding DNA: TGCAGTGCTTCCTTTGACGGATCCTCCTACGAGCAGTACTTC. Translating it yields CSASFDGSSYEQYF.

This clonotype was seen a handful of times. Germline and junction disagree at one end, which may indicate a read error. This chain's CDR3 is CASSLAGESYNEQFF. CDR3 bases: TGTGCCAGCAGTCTAGCGGGGGAGTCCTACAATGAGCAGTTCTTC. The chain links TRBV12-3 or TRBV12-4 to TRBJ2-1; 10 positions agree with TRBD2. This CDR3 comprises 15 residues.

This clonotype appeared a few times. This chain uses TRBV6-2 or TRBV6-3 with TRBJ2-2, with D possibly matching TRBD1 (6 bases). V gave up 4 bases and J gave up 2 bases, with 8 bases separating them. Germline V gene sequence: CDR1 MNHEY, CDR2 SVGEGT. The length of the CDR3 is 14 residues. The CDR3 is CASSWTVNTGELFF. Here the CDR3 DNA reads TGTGCCAGCAGTTGGACAGTAAACACCGGGGAGCTGTTTTTT.

The chain carries TRBV9 and TRBJ2-7; 8 bases are a match to TRBD1. Unmatched junction bases numbered 17, after V lost 5 bases and J lost 4 bases. The germline gives CDR1 SGDLS, CDR2 YYNGEE. This CDR3 spans 17 amino acids. The CDR3 bases are TGTGCCAGCAGGGTATTAAAAGGACAGGGACCCTCTTACGAGCAGTACTTC. This encodes CASRVLKGQGPSYEQYF. Looking up the rest from reference TRBV9 and TRBJ2-7 gives the full variable domain: DSGVTQTPKHLITATGQRVTLRCSPRSGDLSVYWYQQSLDQGLQFLIQYYNGEERAKGNILERFSAQQFPDLHSELNLSSLELGDSALYFCASRVLKGQGPSYEQYFGPGTRLTVT.